These 8 T cell receptor beta chains were sequenced from one sample in a study of T-cell reconstitution after alpha-beta-depleted transplantation in children. Preparation of the TCRbeta library was carried out with unique molecular identifiers. TCRdb reprocessed the PCR reads with MiXCR, giving one entry per CDR3 protein. The sample contains 670,000 or so distinct CDR3 sequences, around 13% of which appear only once. The material sequenced was PBMCs, taken before TCRalphabeta/CD19-depleted stem cell transplant. These receptors came from a girl under 10 years old with congenital amegakaryocytic thrombocytopenia, due to receive a stem cell transplant.

This clonotype was seen many times. The V gene is TRBV7-2, the J gene TRBJ2-7, with D possibly being TRBD2 (5 bases). Germline V gene lookup returns CDR1 SGHTA and CDR2 FQGNSA. With 4 bases removed from V and 2 bases from J, the gap between germline ends came to 12 bases. This CDR3 region has 14 residues. The CDR3 reads CASSSRRRPYEQYF. DNA for the CDR3: TGTGCCAGCAGCTCTCGGAGGCGTCCCTACGAGCAGTACTTC.

This clonotype came up many times. The chain joins TRBV19 to TRBJ1-1; TRBD1 is a possible D gene (6 bases). The V gene's germline CDR1 is LNHDA and CDR2 SQIVND (reference sequence). The CDR3 is 13 amino acids. Trimming cost V 8 bases and J 5 bases, with 15 bases left between them. CDR3 in DNA: TGTGCCAGTGGACGGGGGCGCATAACTGAAGCTTTCTTT. Translated, it gives CASGRGRITEAFF.

The table lists this clonotype with a few counts. The V call is TRBV5-1, the J call TRBJ1-1; D gene uncertain. This CDR3 contains 11 residues. CDR1 and CDR2 from the germline V gene are SGHRS and YFSETQ. V was cut by 7 bases and J by 4 bases, with 8 bases left in between. The DNA of the CDR3 is TGCGCCAGCCTTAGTGGCACTGAAGCTTTCTTT. Translation gives CASLSGTEAFF.

As regards this clonotype: This sequence may be a read error, since a much larger clone differs from it by one base. As the CDR3 is not closed by the conserved phenylalanine or tryptophan, this likely results from a read error. The chain recombines TRBV10-3 with TRBJ2-7, with 9 bases that match TRBD1. This CDR3 contains 13 residues. V lost 6 bases, J lost 1 base, and 1 base stayed unmatched. Looked up from germline, CDR1 is ENHRY and CDR2 is SYGVKD. The CDR3 DNA reads as TGTGCCATCAGGGGACAGGGATCCTACGAGCAGTACTCC. Translation gives CAIRGQGSYEQYS.

This clonotype has more than one count but fewer than ten. The CDR3 DNA reads as TGTGCCAGCTCACCCATAGGGACAGGGGGCGAATACGAGCAGTACTTC. The encoded protein is CASSPIGTGGEYEQYF. The genes are TRBV18 and TRBJ2-7; the match to TRBD1 covers 12 bases. The trim removed 3 bases at V and 4 bases at J, leaving 7 bases unmatched. This CDR3 spans 16 amino acids. Germline loops: CDR1 KGHSH, CDR2 LQKENI.

This clonotype was picked up a small number of times. The chain is built from TRBV7-8 and TRBJ2-7; tentative D call: TRBD1 (6 bases). Trimming shortened V by 5 bases and J by 3 bases, and 17 bases separated the two germline ends. The CDR3 totals 15 residues. Germline V gene lookup returns CDR1 SGHVS and CDR2 FQNEAQ. Written as DNA, the CDR3 is TGTGCCAGCAGCGATCGTACTCAGGGGTACTACGAGCAGTACTTC. Protein: CASSDRTQGYYEQYF.

Many counts were recorded for this clonotype. The chain carries TRBV20-1 and TRBJ1-1; D may be TRBD1 (5 bases). V lost 6 bases and J lost 5, with 25 bases in between. Germline assignment: CDR1 DFQATT and CDR2 SNEGSKA (reference sequence). The CDR3 sequence is 16 residues long. The CDR3 spells CSAPDSEVREGTEAFF. CDR3 DNA sequence: TGCAGTGCCCCCGACAGCGAGGTCAGGGAGGGAACTGAAGCTTTCTTT.

There are many counts of this clonotype. The chain joins TRBV12-3 or TRBV12-4 to TRBJ2-2; D is unresolved. Trimming left V 7 bases short and J 2 bases short, with 11 bases between. The CDR3 extends over 14 amino acids. The CDR3: CASTQALNTGELFF. CDR3 nucleotides: TGTGCCAGCACCCAGGCGCTAAACACCGGGGAGCTGTTTTTT.